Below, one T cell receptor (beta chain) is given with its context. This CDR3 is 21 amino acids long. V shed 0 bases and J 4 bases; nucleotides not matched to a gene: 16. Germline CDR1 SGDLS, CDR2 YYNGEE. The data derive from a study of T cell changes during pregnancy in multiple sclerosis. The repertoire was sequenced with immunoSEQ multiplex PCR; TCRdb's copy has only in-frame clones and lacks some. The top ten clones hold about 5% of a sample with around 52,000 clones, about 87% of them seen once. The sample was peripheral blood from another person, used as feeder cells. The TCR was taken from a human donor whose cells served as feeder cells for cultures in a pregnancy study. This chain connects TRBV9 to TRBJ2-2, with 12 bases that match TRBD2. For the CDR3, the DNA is TGTGCCAGCAGCGTAGCAGGGGCCGCTAGCGGGAGGGCCGGCGGCACCGGGGAGCTGTTTTTT. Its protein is CASSVAGAASGRAGGTGELFF. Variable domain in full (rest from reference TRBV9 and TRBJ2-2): DSGVTQTPKHLITATGQRVTLRCSPRSGDLSVYWYQQSLDQGLQFLIQYYNGEERAKGNILERFSAQQFPDLHSELNLSSLELGDSALYFCASSVAGAASGRAGGTGELFFGEGSRLTVL.